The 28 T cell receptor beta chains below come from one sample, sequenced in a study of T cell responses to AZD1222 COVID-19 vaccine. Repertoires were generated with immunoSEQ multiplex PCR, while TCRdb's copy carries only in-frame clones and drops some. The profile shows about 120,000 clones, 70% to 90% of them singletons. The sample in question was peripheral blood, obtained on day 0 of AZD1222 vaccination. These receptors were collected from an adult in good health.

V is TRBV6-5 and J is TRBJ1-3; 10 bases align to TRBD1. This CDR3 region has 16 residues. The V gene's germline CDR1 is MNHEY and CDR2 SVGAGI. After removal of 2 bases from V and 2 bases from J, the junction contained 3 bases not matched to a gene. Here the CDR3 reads CASSYDRGRTGNTIYF. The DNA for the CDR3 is TGTGCCAGCAGTTACGACAGGGGGCGTACTGGAAACACCATATATTTT.

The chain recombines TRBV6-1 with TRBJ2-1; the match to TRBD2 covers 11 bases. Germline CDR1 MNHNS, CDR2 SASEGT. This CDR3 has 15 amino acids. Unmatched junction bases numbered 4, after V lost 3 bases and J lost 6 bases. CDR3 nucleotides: TGTGCCAGCAGTGATATAGCGGGGGGGCCCAATGAGCAGTTCTTC. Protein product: CASSDIAGGPNEQFF.

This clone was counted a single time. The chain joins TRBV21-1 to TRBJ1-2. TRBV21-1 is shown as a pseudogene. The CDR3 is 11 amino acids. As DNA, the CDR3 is TGTGCCAGCAATCTTGACTATGGCTACACCTTC. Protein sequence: CASNLDYGYTF.

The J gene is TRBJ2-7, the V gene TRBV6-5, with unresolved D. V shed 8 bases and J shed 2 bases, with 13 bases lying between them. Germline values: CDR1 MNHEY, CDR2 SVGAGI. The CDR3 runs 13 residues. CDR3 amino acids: CASGQALTYEQYF. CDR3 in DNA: TGTGCCAGCGGGCAGGCCCTTACCTACGAGCAGTACTTC.

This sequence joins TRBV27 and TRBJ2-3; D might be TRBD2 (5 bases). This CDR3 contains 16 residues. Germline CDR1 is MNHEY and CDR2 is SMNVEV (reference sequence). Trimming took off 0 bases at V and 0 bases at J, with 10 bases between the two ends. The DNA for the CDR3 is TGTGCCAGCAGTTTATCGTGGCTAGCAAGCACAGATACGCAGTATTTT. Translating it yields CASSLSWLASTDTQYF.

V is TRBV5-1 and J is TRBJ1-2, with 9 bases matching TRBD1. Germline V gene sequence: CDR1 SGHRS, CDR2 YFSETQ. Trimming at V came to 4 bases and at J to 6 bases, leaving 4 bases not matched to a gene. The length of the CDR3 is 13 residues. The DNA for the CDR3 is TGCGCCAGCAGCCCAGGGACAGGGCATGGCTACACCTTC. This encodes CASSPGTGHGYTF.

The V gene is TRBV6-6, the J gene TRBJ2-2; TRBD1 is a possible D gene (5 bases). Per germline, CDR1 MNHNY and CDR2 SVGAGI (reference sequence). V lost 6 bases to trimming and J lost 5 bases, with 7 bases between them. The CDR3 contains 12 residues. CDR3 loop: CASRPGTGELFF. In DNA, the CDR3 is TGTGCCAGCAGACCAGGGACCGGGGAGCTGTTTTTT.

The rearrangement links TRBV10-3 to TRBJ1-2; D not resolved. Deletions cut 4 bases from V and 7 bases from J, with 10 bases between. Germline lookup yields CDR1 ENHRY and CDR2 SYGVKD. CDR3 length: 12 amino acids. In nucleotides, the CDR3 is TGTGCCATCAGTGGAGGACCGGTTGGCTACACCTTC. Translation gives CAISGGPVGYTF.

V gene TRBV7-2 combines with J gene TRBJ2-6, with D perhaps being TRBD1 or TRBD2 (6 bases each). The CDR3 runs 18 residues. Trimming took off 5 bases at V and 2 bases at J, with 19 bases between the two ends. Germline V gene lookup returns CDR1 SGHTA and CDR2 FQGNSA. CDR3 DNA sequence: TGTGCCAGCAGCCTAAAGGGGGGCAGGGGTACTGGGGCCAACGTCCTGACTTTC. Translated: CASSLKGGRGTGANVLTF.

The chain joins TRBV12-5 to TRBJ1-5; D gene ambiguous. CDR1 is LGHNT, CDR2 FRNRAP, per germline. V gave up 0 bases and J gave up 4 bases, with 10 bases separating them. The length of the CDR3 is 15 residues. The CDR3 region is CASGLVSQVNQPQHF. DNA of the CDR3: TGTGCTAGTGGTTTGGTATCCCAGGTTAATCAGCCCCAGCATTTT.

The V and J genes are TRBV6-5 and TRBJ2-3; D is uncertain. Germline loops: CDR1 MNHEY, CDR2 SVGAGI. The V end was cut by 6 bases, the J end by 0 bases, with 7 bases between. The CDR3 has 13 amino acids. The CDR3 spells CASRLSSTDTQYF. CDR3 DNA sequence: TGTGCCAGCAGGCTTTCAAGCACAGATACGCAGTATTTT.

The CDR3 DNA follows: TGCGCCAGCAGCTACAAGAACACTGAAGCTTTCTTT. It encodes CASSYKNTEAFF. The chain has TRBV10-2 and TRBJ1-1; D not resolved. This CDR3 is 12 amino acids long. Per the germline V gene, CDR1 is WSHSY and CDR2 is SAAADI. V lost 6 bases to trimming and J lost 1 base, with 6 bases between them.

The CDR3 here is CASSQVAQGSYEQYF. The CDR3 DNA is TGCGCCAGCAGCCAAGTGGCACAGGGGAGCTACGAGCAGTACTTC. The chain recombines TRBV4-1 with TRBJ2-7; 7 bases are shared with TRBD1. Germline V CDR1 and CDR2: MGHRA, YSYEKL. The CDR3 sequence is 15 residues long. Losses at the gene ends were 1 base for V and 3 bases for J; bases not matched to a gene: 6.

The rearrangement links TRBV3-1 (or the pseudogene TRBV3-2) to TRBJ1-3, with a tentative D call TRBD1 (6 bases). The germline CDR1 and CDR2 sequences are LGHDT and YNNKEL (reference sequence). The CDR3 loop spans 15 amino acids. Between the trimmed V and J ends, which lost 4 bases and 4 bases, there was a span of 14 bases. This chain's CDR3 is CASSRQGTRGNTIYF. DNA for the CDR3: TGTGCCAGCAGCCGACAAGGGACACGAGGAAACACCATATATTTT.

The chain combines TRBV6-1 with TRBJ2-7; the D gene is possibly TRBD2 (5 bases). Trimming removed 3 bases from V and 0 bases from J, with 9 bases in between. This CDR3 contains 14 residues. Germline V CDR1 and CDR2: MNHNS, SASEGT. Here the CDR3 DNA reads TGTGCCAGCAGTGAGCCGGGGTTCTCCTACGAGCAGTACTTC. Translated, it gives CASSEPGFSYEQYF.

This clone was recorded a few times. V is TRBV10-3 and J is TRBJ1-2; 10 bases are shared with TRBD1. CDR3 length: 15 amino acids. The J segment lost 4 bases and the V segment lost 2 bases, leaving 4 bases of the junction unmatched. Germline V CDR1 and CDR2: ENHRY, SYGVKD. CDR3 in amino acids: CAISEATGGFYGYTF. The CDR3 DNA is TGTGCCATCAGTGAGGCGACAGGGGGCTTCTATGGCTACACCTTC.

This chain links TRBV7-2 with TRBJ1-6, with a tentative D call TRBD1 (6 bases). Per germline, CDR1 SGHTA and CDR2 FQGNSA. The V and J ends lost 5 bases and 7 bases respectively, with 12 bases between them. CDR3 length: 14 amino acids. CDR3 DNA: TGTGCCAGCAGCACCGGGACACCAAATTCACCCCTCCACTTT. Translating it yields CASSTGTPNSPLHF.

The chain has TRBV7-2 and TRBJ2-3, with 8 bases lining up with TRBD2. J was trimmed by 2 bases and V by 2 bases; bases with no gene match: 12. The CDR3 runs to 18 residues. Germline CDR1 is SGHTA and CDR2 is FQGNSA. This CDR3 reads CASSLSAWGSGDTDTQYF. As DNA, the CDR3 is TGTGCCAGCAGCTTATCAGCGTGGGGTAGCGGGGACACAGATACGCAGTATTTT.

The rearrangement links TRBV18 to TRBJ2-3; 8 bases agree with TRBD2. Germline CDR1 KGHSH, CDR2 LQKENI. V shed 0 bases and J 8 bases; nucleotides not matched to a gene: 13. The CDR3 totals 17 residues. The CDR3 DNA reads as TGTGCCAGCTCACCACCAGCCCTGGGCGGGAGGCGGGCTACGCAGTATTTT. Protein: CASSPPALGGRRATQYF.

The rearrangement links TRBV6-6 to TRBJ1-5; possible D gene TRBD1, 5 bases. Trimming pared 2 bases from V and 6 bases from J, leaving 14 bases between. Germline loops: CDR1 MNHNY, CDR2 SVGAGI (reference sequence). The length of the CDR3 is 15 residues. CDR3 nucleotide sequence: TGTGCCAGCAGTTACCGCCCTGCCGGGGGTCAGCCCCAGCATTTT. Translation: CASSYRPAGGQPQHF.

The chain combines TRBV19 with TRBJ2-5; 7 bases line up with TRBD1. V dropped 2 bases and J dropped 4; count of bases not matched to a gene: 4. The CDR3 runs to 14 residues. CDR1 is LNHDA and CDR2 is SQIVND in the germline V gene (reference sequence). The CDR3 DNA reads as TGTGCCAGTAGTATAAGACAGGGTGGAGAGACCCAGTACTTC. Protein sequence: CASSIRQGGETQYF.

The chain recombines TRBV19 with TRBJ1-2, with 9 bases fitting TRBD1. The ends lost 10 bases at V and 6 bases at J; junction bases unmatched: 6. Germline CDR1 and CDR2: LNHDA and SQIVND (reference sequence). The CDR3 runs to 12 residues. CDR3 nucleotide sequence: TGTGCCATAGGGACAGGGCCACATGGCTACACCTTC. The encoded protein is CAIGTGPHGYTF.

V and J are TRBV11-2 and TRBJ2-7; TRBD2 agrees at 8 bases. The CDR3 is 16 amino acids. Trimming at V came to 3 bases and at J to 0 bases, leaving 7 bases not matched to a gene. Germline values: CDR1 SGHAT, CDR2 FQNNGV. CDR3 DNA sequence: TGTGCCAGCAGCTTCTTGGGCGGGAGGAGCTCCTACGAGCAGTACTTC. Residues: CASSFLGGRSSYEQYF.

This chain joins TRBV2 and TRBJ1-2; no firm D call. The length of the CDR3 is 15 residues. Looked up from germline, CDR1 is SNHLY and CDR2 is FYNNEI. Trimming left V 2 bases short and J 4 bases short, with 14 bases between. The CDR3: CASSENPGRPYGYTF. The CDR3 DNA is TGTGCCAGCAGTGAAAACCCCGGCAGACCCTATGGCTACACCTTC.

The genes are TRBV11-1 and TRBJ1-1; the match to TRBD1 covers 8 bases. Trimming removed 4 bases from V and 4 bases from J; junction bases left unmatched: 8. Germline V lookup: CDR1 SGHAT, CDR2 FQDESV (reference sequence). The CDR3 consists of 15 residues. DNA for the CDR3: TGTGCCAGCAGCTCCGGACAGGGCCGGGGCACTGAAGCTTTCTTT. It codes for CASSSGQGRGTEAFF. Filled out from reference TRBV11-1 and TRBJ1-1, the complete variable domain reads EAEVAQSPRYKITEKSQAVAFWCDPISGHATLYWYRQILGQGPELLVQFQDESVVDDSQLPKDRFSAERLKGVDSTLKIQPAELGDSAMYLCASSSGQGRGTEAFFGQGTRLTVV.

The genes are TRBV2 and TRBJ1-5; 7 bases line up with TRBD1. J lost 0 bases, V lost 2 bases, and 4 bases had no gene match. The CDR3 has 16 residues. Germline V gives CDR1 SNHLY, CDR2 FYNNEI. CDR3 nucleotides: TGTGCCAGCAGTGAACTACAGGGGCTTAGCAATCAGCCCCAGCATTTT. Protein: CASSELQGLSNQPQHF.

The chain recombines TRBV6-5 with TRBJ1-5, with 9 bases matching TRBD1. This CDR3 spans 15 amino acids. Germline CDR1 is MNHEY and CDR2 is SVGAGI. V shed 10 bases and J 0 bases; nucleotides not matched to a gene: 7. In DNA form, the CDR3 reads TGTGCCACGGACAGGGGACCTTATAGCAATCAGCCCCAGCATTTT. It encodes CATDRGPYSNQPQHF.

The CDR3 loop is CASSIESRAWGQGYNQPQHF. The CDR3 DNA reads as TGTGCCAGTAGTATAGAGTCTCGTGCCTGGGGACAGGGCTATAATCAGCCCCAGCATTTT. The J gene is TRBJ1-5, the V gene TRBV19; 9 nucleotides match TRBD1. The CDR3 contains 20 residues. The V and J ends lost 0 bases and 4 bases, in that order; junction bases with no gene match: 16. Germline CDR1 and CDR2: LNHDA and SQIVND (reference sequence).